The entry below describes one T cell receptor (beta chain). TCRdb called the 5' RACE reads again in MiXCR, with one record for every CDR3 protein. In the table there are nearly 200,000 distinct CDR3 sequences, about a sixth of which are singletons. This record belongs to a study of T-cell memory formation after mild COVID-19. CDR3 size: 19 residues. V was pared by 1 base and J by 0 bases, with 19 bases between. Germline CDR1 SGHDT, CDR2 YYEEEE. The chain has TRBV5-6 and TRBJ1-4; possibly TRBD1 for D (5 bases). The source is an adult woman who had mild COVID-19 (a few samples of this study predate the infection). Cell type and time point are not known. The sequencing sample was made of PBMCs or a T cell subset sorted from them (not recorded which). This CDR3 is CASSLFSRDQVATNEKLFF. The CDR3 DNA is TGTGCCAGCAGCTTGTTTTCCAGGGACCAAGTTGCAACTAATGAAAAACTGTTTTTT. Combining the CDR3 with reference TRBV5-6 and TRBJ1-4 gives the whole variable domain DAGVTQSPTHLIKTRGQQVTLRCSPKSGHDTVSWYQQALGQGPQFIFQYYEEEERQRGNFPDRFSGHQFPNYSSELNVNALLLGDSALYLCASSLFSRDQVATNEKLFFGSGTQLSVL.